Listed below are T cell receptor beta chains from one sample, sequenced in a study of T cells in narcolepsy. Repertoires were generated with immunoSEQ multiplex PCR, while TCRdb's copy carries only in-frame clones and drops some. Of around 35,000 clones in the sample, around 80% are singletons; the top ten hold about 0.95%. Sample: memory (CD45RA-) CD4+ T cells from blood. The receptors shown here come from a human donor in good health. CDR3s include the opening cysteine and the closing phenylalanine or tryptophan. The order of the fields is J gene, clone size, CDR3 length, V gene, D gene, CDR3 protein, CDR3 DNA. D genes are given only for firm matches. For some rows the clone size is stated as once, few or many, or as a class when expanded; others skip it.

>TRBJ1-3|.|15|TRBV6-1|.
CASVTGGRIGNTIYF
TGTGCCAGCGTAACGGGGGGGCGCATTGGAAACACCATATATTTT
>TRBJ2-7|few|15|TRBV11-1|.
CASSLGVGDPYEQYF
TGTGCCAGCAGCTTAGGCGTGGGGGACCCCTACGAGCAGTACTTC
>TRBJ1-1|few|16|TRBV5-1|.
CASSLGLRGVNTEAFF
TGCGCCAGCAGCTTGGGGTTGAGGGGAGTTAACACTGAAGCTTTCTTT
>TRBJ1-2|.|16|TRBV6-6|TRBD1
CASRPAAQGGSYGYTF
TGTGCCAGCAGACCTGCAGCTCAGGGGGGCTCTTACGGCTACACCTTC
>TRBJ1-2|.|14|TRBV9|TRBD1
CASSTANRGPGYTF
TGTGCCAGCAGCACCGCCAACAGGGGGCCTGGCTACACCTTC
>TRBJ1-3|few|16|TRBV27|.
CASRPSGWLSGNTIYF
TGTGCCAGCAGACCATCGGGTTGGCTTTCTGGAAACACCATATATTTT
>TRBJ2-7|.|17|TRBV6-1|TRBD1
CASSEAKSSGTGYEQYF
TGTGCCAGCAGTGAAGCGAAATCGAGCGGGACAGGGTACGAGCAGTACTTC
>TRBJ2-1|.|13|TRBV2|.
CASSDNQKHEQFF
TGTGCCAGCAGTGATAACCAGAAACATGAGCAGTTCTTC
>TRBJ1-6|.|16|TRBV28|TRBD1
CASSVSGQGNNSPLHF
TGTGCCAGCAGTGTGTCGGGACAGGGGAATAATTCACCCCTCCACTTT
>TRBJ2-2|.|16|TRBV7-7|TRBD2
CASSLREGRGAGELFF
TGTGCCAGCAGCTTACGCGAGGGGAGGGGAGCCGGGGAGCTGTTTTTT
>TRBJ2-7|.|16|TRBV6-1|TRBD2
CASSEERVALGGEQYF
TGTGCCAGCAGTGAAGAGAGAGTCGCGTTGGGGGGGGAGCAGTACTTC
>TRBJ2-3|few|15|TRBV7-9|TRBD1
CASSLLGTGRDTQYF
TGTGCCAGCAGCCTCTTGGGGACAGGGAGGGATACGCAGTATTTT
>TRBJ2-5|.|16|TRBV7-2|TRBD1
CASSRIDRAVAETQYF
TGTGCCAGCAGCCGAATAGACAGGGCGGTAGCGGAGACCCAGTACTTC
>TRBJ2-1|.|16|TRBV18|.
CASSPPGRGNSGKEFF
TGTGCCAGCTCACCACCGGGACGCGGGAATTCGGGGAAGGAGTTCTTC
>TRBJ2-3|.|13|TRBV7-2|.
CASSALRTDTQYF
TGTGCCAGCAGCGCCCTTCGGACAGATACGCAGTATTTT
>TRBJ1-6|.|15|TRBV4-2|.
CASSQDRRENSPLHF
TGTGCCAGCAGCCAAGATAGACGGGAGAATTCACCCCTCCACTTT
>TRBJ2-1|few|17|TRBV12-5|TRBD2
CASGLGTSGGDYNEQFF
TGTGCTAGTGGTTTGGGCACTAGCGGGGGGGACTACAATGAGCAGTTCTTC
>TRBJ2-5|.|13|TRBV6-1|.
CASSGLVEETQYF
TGTGCCAGCAGTGGGTTGGTAGAAGAGACCCAGTACTTC
>TRBJ2-6|.|17|TRBV7-9|TRBD1
CASSFGQGVSGANVLTF
TGTGCCAGCAGCTTCGGACAGGGGGTCTCTGGGGCCAACGTCCTGACTTTC
>TRBJ2-5|.|15|TRBV2|TRBD1
CASSERDRTATRQYF
TGTGCCAGCAGTGAAAGGGACAGGACAGCTACGAGGCAGTACTTC
>TRBJ2-7|.|16|TRBV5-1|.
CASTPARQGGSHEQYF
TGCGCCAGCACCCCGGCGAGGCAGGGGGGTTCCCACGAGCAGTACTTC
>TRBJ1-1|.|14|TRBV5-1|.
CASSLGSDTARAFF
TGCGCCAGCAGCTTGGGATCTGATACGGCAAGAGCTTTCTTT
>TRBJ2-3|.|17|TRBV15|.
CATSRLRNRLSTDTQYF
TGTGCCACCAGCAGACTTAGGAACAGGCTCAGCACAGATACGCAGTATTTT
>TRBJ2-7|.|14|TRBV28|.
CASSLPGLPYEQYF
TGTGCCAGCAGTTTACCGGGACTCCCCTACGAGCAGTACTTC
>TRBJ1-1|once|15|TRBV7-6|.
CASSLDRGGLTEAFF
TGTGCCAGCAGCTTGGATAGGGGCGGGCTCACTGAAGCTTTCTTT
>TRBJ2-5|.|12|TRBV2|TRBD2
CASTEAGGEQYF
TGTGCCAGCACAGAGGCCGGGGGGGAGCAGTACTTC
>TRBJ2-7|.|14|TRBV7-2|.
CASSLNRVQYEQYF
TGTGCCAGCAGCTTAAACAGGGTCCAATACGAGCAGTACTTC
>TRBJ2-1|.|15|TRBV5-6|.
CASSSTGTVYNEQFF
TGTGCCAGCAGCTCTACCGGGACCGTCTACAATGAGCAGTTCTTC
>TRBJ1-1|few|13|TRBV25-1|.
CASRTELNTEAFF
TGTGCCAGCAGAACAGAGTTGAACACTGAAGCTTTCTTT
>TRBJ1-2|.|13|TRBV10-3|.
CAISRDLQTGYTF
TGTGCCATCAGCCGGGACCTGCAGACTGGCTACACCTTC
>TRBJ2-7|once|13|TRBV11-2|.
CASSPTRAYEQYF
TGTGCCAGCAGCCCGACCCGCGCCTACGAGCAGTACTTC
>TRBJ2-1|.|17|TRBV4-1|.
CASSQDRGGAVRDEQFF
TGCGCCAGCAGCCAAGATCGAGGGGGGGCGGTTCGGGATGAGCAGTTCTTC
>TRBJ2-7|.|16|TRBV21-1|.
CASSKAVTSGNYEQYF
TGTGCCAGCAGCAAAGCTGTCACTAGCGGGAACTACGAGCAGTACTTC
>TRBJ2-3|.|14|TRBV6-1|.
CASSDWGSADTQYF
TGTGCCAGCAGTGATTGGGGGTCCGCAGATACGCAGTATTTT
>TRBJ2-1|.|18|TRBV5-1|TRBD2
CASSWGLRGGRDYNEQFF
TGCGCCAGCAGCTGGGGGCTTAGAGGCGGGAGGGACTACAATGAGCAGTTCTTC
>TRBJ2-7|once|12|TRBV15|.
CATSHDRYEQYF
TGTGCCACCAGCCACGACCGATACGAGCAGTACTTC
>TRBJ2-7|.|11|TRBV7-9|.
CASRRGNEQYF
TGTGCCAGCAGAAGAGGTAACGAGCAGTACTTC
>TRBJ2-7|few|15|TRBV5-1|TRBD1
CASSLGQGADYEQYF
TGCGCCAGCAGCTTGGGACAGGGGGCGGACTACGAGCAGTACTTC
>TRBJ2-7|.|13|TRBV5-1|TRBD2
CASHGGVAVEQYF
TGCGCCAGCCACGGGGGGGTAGCCGTCGAGCAGTACTTC
>TRBJ2-2|.|14|TRBV29-1|.
CSVAQGRSTGELFF
TGCAGCGTTGCACAGGGGAGGAGCACCGGGGAGCTGTTTTTT
>TRBJ2-3|once|13|TRBV28|.
CASSFLGAYTQYF
TGTGCCAGCAGTTTTTTGGGGGCATATACGCAGTATTTT
>TRBJ2-2|.|15|TRBV7-2|TRBD1
CASRSTGGNTGELFF
TGTGCCAGCAGATCTACAGGGGGCAACACCGGGGAGCTGTTTTTT
>TRBJ2-1|.|18|TRBV9|TRBD2
CASSLYFSSGSSYNEQFF
TGTGCCAGCAGCCTCTATTTTTCTAGCGGGAGCTCCTACAATGAGCAGTTCTTC